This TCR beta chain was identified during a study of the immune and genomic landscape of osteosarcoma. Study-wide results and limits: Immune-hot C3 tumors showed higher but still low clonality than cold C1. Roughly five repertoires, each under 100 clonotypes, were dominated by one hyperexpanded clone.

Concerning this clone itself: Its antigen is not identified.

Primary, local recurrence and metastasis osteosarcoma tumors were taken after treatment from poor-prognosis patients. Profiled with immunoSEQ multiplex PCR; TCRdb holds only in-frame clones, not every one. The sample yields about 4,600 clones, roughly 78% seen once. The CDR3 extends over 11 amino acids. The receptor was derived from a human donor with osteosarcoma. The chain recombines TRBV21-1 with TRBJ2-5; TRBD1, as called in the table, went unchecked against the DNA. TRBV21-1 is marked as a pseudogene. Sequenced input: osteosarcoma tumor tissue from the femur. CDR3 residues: CASDREETQYF. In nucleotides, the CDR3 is TGTGCCAGCGACAGAGAAGAGACCCAGTACTTC.